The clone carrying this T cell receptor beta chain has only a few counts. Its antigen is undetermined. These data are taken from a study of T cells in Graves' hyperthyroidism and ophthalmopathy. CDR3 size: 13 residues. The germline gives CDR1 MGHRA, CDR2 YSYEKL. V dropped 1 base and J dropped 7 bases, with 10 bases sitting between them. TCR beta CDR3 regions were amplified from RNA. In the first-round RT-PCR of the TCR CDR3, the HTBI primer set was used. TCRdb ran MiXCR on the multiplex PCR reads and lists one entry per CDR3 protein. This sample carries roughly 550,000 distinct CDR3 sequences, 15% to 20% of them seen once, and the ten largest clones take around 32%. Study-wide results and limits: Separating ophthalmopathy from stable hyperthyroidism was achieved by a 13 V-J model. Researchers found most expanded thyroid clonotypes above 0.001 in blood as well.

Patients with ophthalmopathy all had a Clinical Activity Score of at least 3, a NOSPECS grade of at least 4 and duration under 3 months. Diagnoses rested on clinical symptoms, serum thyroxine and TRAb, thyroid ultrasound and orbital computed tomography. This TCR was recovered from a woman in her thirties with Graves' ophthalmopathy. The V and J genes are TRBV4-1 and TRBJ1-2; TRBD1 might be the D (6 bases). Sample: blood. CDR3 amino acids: CASSQGRGSGYTF. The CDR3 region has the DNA TGCGCCAGCAGCCAAGGCAGGGGTTCTGGCTACACCTTC.